The 27 T cell receptor beta chains in this list originate from one sample, sequenced in a study of T cell changes during pregnancy in multiple sclerosis. Assay used: immunoSEQ multiplex PCR; TCRdb lists only in-frame clones, some missing. This sample has fewer than 65,000 clones; roughly nine tenths occur once, and the top ten carry 0.6% to 0.9%. Sequencing was performed on CD4+ T cells from peripheral blood mononuclear cells, taken in the first trimester of pregnancy. These receptors came from a female donor with multiple sclerosis, enrolled in a pregnancy study.

The gene calls are TRBV7-2 and TRBJ2-1; 10 positions match TRBD1. V shed 5 bases, J shed 2 bases, and the junction held 3 bases outside the gene matches. The CDR3 is made up of 15 amino acids. Germline CDR1 SGHTA, CDR2 FQGNSA. CDR3 coding DNA: TGTGCCAGCAGCCAGGGACAGGGGACCTACAATGAGCAGTTCTTC. Translation gives CASSQGQGTYNEQFF.

The chain recombines TRBV7-9 with TRBJ2-4; 12 nucleotides match TRBD2. V lost 4 bases, J lost 0 bases, and 10 bases stayed unmatched. Germline V CDR1 and CDR2: SEHNR, FQNEAQ (reference sequence). This CDR3 has 19 residues. The CDR3: CASSSLTSGGSLAKNIQYF. The CDR3 DNA is TGTGCCAGCAGCTCACTTACTAGCGGGGGGTCCTTAGCCAAAAACATTCAGTACTTC.

The genes are TRBV7-2 and TRBJ2-1; 14 bases line up with TRBD2. CDR1 SGHTA and CDR2 FQGNSA come from the germline V gene. The CDR3 runs to 16 residues. With V trimmed by 4 bases and J by 5 bases, 4 bases remained unmatched. The CDR3 spells CASSSTSGGAHNEQFF. CDR3 bases: TGTGCCAGCAGCTCGACTAGCGGGGGGGCCCACAATGAGCAGTTCTTC. The variable domain in full, completed from reference TRBV7-2 and TRBJ2-1, reads GAGVSQSPSNKVTEKGKDVELRCDPISGHTALYWYRQSLGQGLEFLIYFQGNSAPDKSGLPSDRFSAERTGGSVSTLTIQRTQQEDSAVYLCASSSTSGGAHNEQFFGPGTRLTVL.

V gene TRBV7-3 combines with J gene TRBJ2-3; 8 bases are a match to TRBD2. This CDR3 is 15 amino acids long. Unmatched junction bases numbered 6, after V lost 5 bases and J lost 2 bases. CDR1 is SGHTA, CDR2 FQGTGA, per germline. The CDR3 is CASSPRGGPTDTQYF. The DNA for the CDR3 is TGTGCCAGCAGCCCCCGGGGGGGACCCACAGATACGCAGTATTTT.

The chain links TRBV10-3 to TRBJ1-5, with 8 positions matching TRBD1. Germline assignment: CDR1 ENHRY and CDR2 SYGVKD. This CDR3 spans 12 amino acids. V trimming: 9 bases; J trimming: 3 bases; junction bases outside the gene matches: 1. CDR3 sequence (DNA): TGTGCCATGGGACAGGCCAATCAGCCCCAGCATTTT. Translated, it gives CAMGQANQPQHF.

The rearrangement uses TRBV30 and TRBJ2-6; the D gene is possibly TRBD2 (7 bases). Germline CDR1 GTSNPN, CDR2 SVGIG (reference sequence). The CDR3 spans 14 residues. V dropped 6 bases and J dropped 2 bases, with 11 bases sitting between them. The DNA of the CDR3 is TGTGCCTGCGAGGGGGGGCCTGGGGCCAACGTCCTGACTTTC. As protein: CACEGGPGANVLTF. Variable domain in full (rest from reference TRBV30 and TRBJ2-6): SQTIHQWPATLVQPVGSPLSLECTVEGTSNPNLYWYRQAAGRGLQLLFYSVGIGQISSEVPQNLSASRPQDRQFILSSKKLLLSDSGFYLCACEGGPGANVLTFGAGSRLTVL.

This rearrangement joins TRBV11-3 to TRBJ2-5, with 13 nucleotides matching TRBD2. The CDR3 covers 16 residues. With V trimmed by 4 bases and J by 1 base, 3 bases remained unmatched. Germline V gene sequence: CDR1 SGHNT, CDR2 YENEEA. CDR3 in amino acids: CASSSRLAGGQETQYF. CDR3 coding DNA: TGTGCCAGCAGCTCCCGACTAGCGGGGGGCCAAGAGACCCAGTACTTC.

The chain links TRBV19 to TRBJ2-7, with TRBD2 matching over 8 bases. Unmatched junction bases numbered 1, after V lost 8 bases and J lost 1 base. Germline assignment: CDR1 LNHDA and CDR2 SQIVND (reference sequence). This CDR3 is built from 12 residues. CDR3 bases: TGTGCCAGTTCGGGGGGGTCCTACGAGCAGTACTTC. Protein product: CASSGGSYEQYF.

This chain connects TRBV2 to TRBJ1-1; D perhaps matches TRBD1 (6 bases). The CDR3 totals 14 residues. V was trimmed by 4 bases and J by 0 bases, leaving 9 bases between them. Germline assignment: CDR1 SNHLY and CDR2 FYNNEI. The CDR3 loop is CASSGQDVNTEAFF. The CDR3 DNA follows: TGTGCCAGCAGTGGACAGGATGTGAACACTGAAGCTTTCTTT.

The chain carries TRBV18 and TRBJ2-1; 12 nucleotides line up with TRBD2. The ends lost 1 base at V and 0 bases at J; junction bases unmatched: 7. CDR3 size: 19 residues. The V gene's germline CDR1 is KGHSH and CDR2 LQKENI. The CDR3 nucleotides are TGTGCCAGCTCACCACGGGGACTAGCGGGCGGCAGCTCCTACAATGAGCAGTTCTTC. Translated, it gives CASSPRGLAGGSSYNEQFF.

The V gene is TRBV4-2, the J gene TRBJ2-5; 12 bases agree with TRBD2. This CDR3 contains 17 residues. Germline-derived CDR1 and CDR2 are LGHNA and YNFKEQ. Trimming removed 3 bases from V and 3 bases from J; junction bases left unmatched: 8. CDR3: CASSQGRTSGEKETQYF. CDR3 in DNA: TGTGCCAGCAGCCAGGGCAGGACTAGCGGGGAGAAAGAGACCCAGTACTTC.

The chain carries TRBV6-5 and TRBJ1-6; possibly TRBD1 for D (5 bases). With 6 bases removed from V and 5 bases from J, the gap between germline ends came to 14 bases. The CDR3 extends over 15 amino acids. CDR1 MNHEY and CDR2 SVGAGI come from the germline V gene. The CDR3 DNA reads as TGTGCCAGCAGCTCACGGGGGGTAAATAATTCACCCCTCCACTTT. It yields the protein CASSSRGVNNSPLHF.

V usage is TRBV30 and J usage is TRBJ1-1; D unclear. The V gene lost 1 base and the J gene lost 6 bases, with 12 bases spanning the gap. CDR1 GTSNPN and CDR2 SVGIG come from the germline V gene (reference sequence). This CDR3 spans 13 amino acids. The chain's CDR3 is CAWSGVRWAEAFF. The CDR3 nucleotides read TGTGCCTGGAGTGGAGTGCGGTGGGCTGAAGCTTTCTTT.

J is TRBJ2-5 and V is TRBV19; TRBD1 matches 7 bases. With 5 bases clipped from V and 2 bases from J, the junction kept 5 bases outside the gene matches. Germline V gene sequence: CDR1 LNHDA, CDR2 SQIVND (reference sequence). The CDR3 length is 14 residues. Here the CDR3 DNA reads TGTGCCAGTAGTCTTGTACAGGGGCAAGAGACCCAGTACTTC. Its protein product is CASSLVQGQETQYF.

V gene TRBV19 combines with J gene TRBJ1-5; D is possibly TRBD1 (6 bases). V lost 6 bases and J 0 bases, leaving 12 bases between the germline ends. Germline V gives CDR1 LNHDA, CDR2 SQIVND (reference sequence). The length of the CDR3 is 15 residues. The CDR3 bases are TGTGCCAGTAGAGGGGGACGGGCTAGCAATCAGCCCCAGCATTTT. Its translation: CASRGGRASNQPQHF.

The V call is TRBV9, the J call TRBJ1-1; a weak D match, TRBD1 (5 bases). CDR3 length: 17 residues. Germline V gives CDR1 SGDLS, CDR2 YYNGEE. Between the trimmed V and J ends, which lost 0 bases and 3 bases, there was a span of 18 bases. CDR3 residues: CASSVATGQVTDTEAFF. CDR3 bases: TGTGCCAGCAGCGTAGCTACAGGCCAAGTCACGGACACTGAAGCTTTCTTT.

The chain combines TRBV7-2 with TRBJ1-6; the D gene is possibly TRBD1 (5 bases). V was cut by 5 bases and J by 7 bases, with 18 bases left in between. This CDR3 has 16 residues. The V gene's germline CDR1 is SGHTA and CDR2 FQGNSA. The CDR3 DNA reads as TGTGCCAGCAGCCCGACAGTCGCGGGAGTGAATTCACCCCTCCACTTT. Translation gives CASSPTVAGVNSPLHF.

This rearrangement joins TRBV9 to TRBJ2-7; the D gene is possibly TRBD2 (7 bases). V was shortened by 0 bases and J by 0 bases, with 10 bases between the two germline ends. Per the germline V gene, CDR1 is SGDLS and CDR2 is YYNGEE. The CDR3 totals 15 residues. The chain's CDR3 is CASSVEGGASYEQYF. In nucleotides, the CDR3 is TGTGCCAGCAGCGTAGAAGGGGGGGCCTCCTACGAGCAGTACTTC.

This chain joins TRBV7-2 and TRBJ2-7, with a tentative D call TRBD2 (5 bases). The CDR3 spans 17 residues. Germline V gives CDR1 SGHTA, CDR2 FQGNSA. Trimming cost V 0 bases and J 2 bases, with 17 bases left between them. The CDR3 region is CASSLAPVEGSTYEQYF. CDR3 sequence (DNA): TGTGCCAGCAGCTTAGCCCCCGTTGAGGGTTCGACCTACGAGCAGTACTTC.

This chain uses TRBV21-1 with TRBJ2-6; TRBD2, the D gene given by the table, was not confirmed from the DNA. TRBV21-1 is noted as a pseudogene. The CDR3 covers 19 residues. The CDR3, as DNA: TGTGCCAGCAGCAACGCGGATGCATATCGGGGCTCTGGGGCCAACGTCCTGACTTTC. Its translation is CASSNADAYRGSGANVLTF.

The chain uses TRBV7-9 and TRBJ1-2; 11 bases fit TRBD1. With V trimmed by 5 bases and J by 4 bases, 9 bases remained unmatched. This CDR3 is 16 amino acids long. The germline CDR1 and CDR2 sequences are SEHNR and FQNEAQ (reference sequence). For the CDR3, the DNA is TGTGCCAGCAGCCTCGCCGGGACAGGGGGAGTCTATGGCTACACCTTC. Protein product: CASSLAGTGGVYGYTF.

The chain joins TRBV11-2 to TRBJ2-5; the match to TRBD2 covers 10 bases. The V segment lost 5 bases and the J segment 4 bases; nucleotides outside the gene matches: 10. The CDR3 totals 16 residues. Germline V gene data show CDR1 as SGHAT and CDR2 as FQNNGV. The CDR3 reads CASSLTEAGGRETQYF. For the CDR3, the DNA is TGTGCCAGCAGCCTCACAGAAGCGGGGGGGCGAGAGACCCAGTACTTC.

The chain joins TRBV25-1 to TRBJ2-7, with D maybe TRBD1 (5 bases). V shed 4 bases and J shed 11 bases, with 18 bases lying between them. Germline assignment: CDR1 MGHDK and CDR2 SYGVNS. The length of the CDR3 is 13 residues. DNA for the CDR3: TGTGCCAGCAGTGTTGCCTTCCTGGCAGGGAAGTACTTC. This translates into CASSVAFLAGKYF.

The J gene is TRBJ1-1, the V gene TRBV7-8, with 9 bases aligning to TRBD1. CDR1 SGHVS and CDR2 FQNEAQ come from the germline V gene. The CDR3 contains 15 residues. The J segment lost 10 bases and the V segment lost 5 bases, leaving 14 bases of the junction unmatched. The CDR3 spells CASSPRRTGDNRAFF. The CDR3 DNA reads as TGTGCCAGCAGCCCCCGACGGACAGGGGACAACCGAGCTTTCTTT.

V is TRBV7-3 and J is TRBJ2-1, with TRBD2 identical over 13 bases. The germline CDR1 and CDR2 sequences are SGHTA and FQGTGA. J gave up 9 bases and V 1 base, and 12 bases lay outside the gene matches. This CDR3 has 18 amino acids. The CDR3 reads CASSLNRGTSGGAGEQFF. In nucleotides, the CDR3 is TGTGCCAGCAGCTTAAACCGGGGAACTAGCGGGGGGGCCGGTGAGCAGTTCTTC.

The rearrangement joins TRBV30 to TRBJ2-7, with D perhaps matching TRBD1 (5 bases). This CDR3 is built from 12 residues. Trimming removed 8 bases at V and 1 base at J, with 12 bases between. CDR1 and CDR2 (germline): GTSNPN, SVGIG (reference sequence). CDR3 in DNA: TGTGCCGGGAATTCAGGGTCCTACGAGCAGTACTTC. Amino acids: CAGNSGSYEQYF.

With regard to this clone: Within the sample, other DNA sequences also encode this same CDR3. The chain recombines TRBV4-3 with TRBJ1-2, with 8 bases lining up with TRBD1. The V segment lost 4 bases and the J segment 3 bases; nucleotides outside the gene matches: 4. CDR1 is LGHNA and CDR2 is YSLEER in the germline V gene. The CDR3 is made up of 14 amino acids. CDR3 residues: CASSLGQGDYGYTF. The CDR3 region has the DNA TGCGCCAGCAGCCTAGGACAGGGTGACTATGGCTACACCTTC.